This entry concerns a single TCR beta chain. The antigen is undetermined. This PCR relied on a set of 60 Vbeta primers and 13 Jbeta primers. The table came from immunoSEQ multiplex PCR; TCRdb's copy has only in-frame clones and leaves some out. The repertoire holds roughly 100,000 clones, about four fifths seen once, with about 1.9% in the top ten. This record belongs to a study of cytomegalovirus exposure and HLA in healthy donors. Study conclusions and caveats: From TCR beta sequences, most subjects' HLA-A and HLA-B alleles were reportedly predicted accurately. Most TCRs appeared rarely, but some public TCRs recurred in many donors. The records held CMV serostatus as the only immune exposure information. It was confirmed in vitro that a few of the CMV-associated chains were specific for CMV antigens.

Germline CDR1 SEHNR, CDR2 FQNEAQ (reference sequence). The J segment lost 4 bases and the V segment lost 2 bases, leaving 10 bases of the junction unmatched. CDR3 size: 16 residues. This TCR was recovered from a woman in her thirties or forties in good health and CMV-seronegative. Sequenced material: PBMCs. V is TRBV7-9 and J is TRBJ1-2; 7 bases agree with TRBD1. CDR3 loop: CASSLTTGTETYGYTF. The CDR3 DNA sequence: TGTGCCAGCAGCTTAACCACCGGGACAGAGACCTATGGCTACACCTTC.